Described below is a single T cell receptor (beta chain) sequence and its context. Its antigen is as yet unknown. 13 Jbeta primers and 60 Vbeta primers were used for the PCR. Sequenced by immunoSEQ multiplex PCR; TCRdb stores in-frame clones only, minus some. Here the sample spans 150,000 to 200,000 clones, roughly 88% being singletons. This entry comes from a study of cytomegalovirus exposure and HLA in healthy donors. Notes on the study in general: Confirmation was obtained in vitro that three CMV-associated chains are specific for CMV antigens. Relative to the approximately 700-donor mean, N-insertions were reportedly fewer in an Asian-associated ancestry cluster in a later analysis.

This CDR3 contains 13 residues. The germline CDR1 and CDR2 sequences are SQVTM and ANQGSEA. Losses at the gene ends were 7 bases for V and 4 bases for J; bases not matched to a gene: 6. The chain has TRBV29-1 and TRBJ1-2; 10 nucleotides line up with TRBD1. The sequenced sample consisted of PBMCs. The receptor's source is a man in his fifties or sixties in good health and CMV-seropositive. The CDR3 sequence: CSAGQGETYGYTF. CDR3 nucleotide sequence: TGCAGCGCAGGACAGGGGGAGACCTATGGCTACACCTTC.